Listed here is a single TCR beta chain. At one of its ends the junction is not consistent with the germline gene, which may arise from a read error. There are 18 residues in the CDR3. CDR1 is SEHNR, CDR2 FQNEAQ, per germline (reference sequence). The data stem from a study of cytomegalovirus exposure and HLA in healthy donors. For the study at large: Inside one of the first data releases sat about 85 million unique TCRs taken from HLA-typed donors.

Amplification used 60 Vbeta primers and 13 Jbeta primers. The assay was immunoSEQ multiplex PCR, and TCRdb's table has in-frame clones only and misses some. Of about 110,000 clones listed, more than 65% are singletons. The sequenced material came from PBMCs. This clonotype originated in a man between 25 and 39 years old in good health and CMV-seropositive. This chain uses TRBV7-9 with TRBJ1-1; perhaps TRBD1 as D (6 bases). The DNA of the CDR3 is TGTTCCAGCAGCTTAGTATTCTTCCGGAGGGGGGGGAGTACTGAAGCTTTCTTT. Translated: CSSSLVFFRRGGSTEAFF.